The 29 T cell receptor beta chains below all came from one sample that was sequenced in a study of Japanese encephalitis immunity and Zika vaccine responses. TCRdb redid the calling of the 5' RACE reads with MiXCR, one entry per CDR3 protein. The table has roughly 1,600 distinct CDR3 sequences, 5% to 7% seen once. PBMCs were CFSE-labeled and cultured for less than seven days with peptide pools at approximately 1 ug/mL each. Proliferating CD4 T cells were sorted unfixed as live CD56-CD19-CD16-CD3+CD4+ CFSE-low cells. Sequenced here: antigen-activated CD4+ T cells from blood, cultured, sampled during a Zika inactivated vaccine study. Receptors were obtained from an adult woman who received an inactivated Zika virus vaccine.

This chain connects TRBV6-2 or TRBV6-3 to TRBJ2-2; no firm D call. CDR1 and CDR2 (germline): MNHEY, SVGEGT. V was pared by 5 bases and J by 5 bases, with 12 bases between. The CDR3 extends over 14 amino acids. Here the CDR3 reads CASSPPTRTGELFF. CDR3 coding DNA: TGTGCCAGCAGTCCCCCAACCCGGACCGGGGAGCTGTTTTTT.

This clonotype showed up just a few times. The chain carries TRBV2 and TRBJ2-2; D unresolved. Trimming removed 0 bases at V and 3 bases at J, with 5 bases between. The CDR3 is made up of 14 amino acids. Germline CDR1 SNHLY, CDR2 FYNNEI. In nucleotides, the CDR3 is TGTGCCAGCAGTGAAGCAAGGGACACCGGGGAGCTGTTTTTT. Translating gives CASSEARDTGELFF.

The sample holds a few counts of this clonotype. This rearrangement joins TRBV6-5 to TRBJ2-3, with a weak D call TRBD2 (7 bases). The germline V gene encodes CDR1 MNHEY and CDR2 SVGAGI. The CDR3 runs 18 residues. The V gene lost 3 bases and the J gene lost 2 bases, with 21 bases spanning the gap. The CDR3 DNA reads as TGTGCCAGCAGTTATTCCATGGGGAGGGGGGGGGCCACAGATACGCAGTATTTT. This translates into CASSYSMGRGGATDTQYF.

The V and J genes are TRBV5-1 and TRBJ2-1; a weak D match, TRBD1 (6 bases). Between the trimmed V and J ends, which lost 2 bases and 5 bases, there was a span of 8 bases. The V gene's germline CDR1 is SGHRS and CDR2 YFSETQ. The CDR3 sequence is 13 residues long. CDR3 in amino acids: CASSLRQDNEQFF. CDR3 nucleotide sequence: TGCGCCAGCAGCTTACGACAGGACAATGAGCAGTTCTTC.

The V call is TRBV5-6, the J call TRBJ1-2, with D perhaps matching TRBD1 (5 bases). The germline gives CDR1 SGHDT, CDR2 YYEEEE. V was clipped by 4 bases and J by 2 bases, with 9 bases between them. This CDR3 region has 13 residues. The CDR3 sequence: CASSRGRNYGYTF. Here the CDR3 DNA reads TGTGCCAGCAGCCGGGGACGGAACTATGGCTACACCTTC.

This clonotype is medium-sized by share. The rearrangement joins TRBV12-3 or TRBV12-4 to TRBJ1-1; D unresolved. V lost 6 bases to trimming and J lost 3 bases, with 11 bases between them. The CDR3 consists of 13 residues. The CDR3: CASSPVGHTEAFF. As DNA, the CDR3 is TGTGCCAGCAGCCCAGTTGGCCACACTGAAGCTTTCTTT.

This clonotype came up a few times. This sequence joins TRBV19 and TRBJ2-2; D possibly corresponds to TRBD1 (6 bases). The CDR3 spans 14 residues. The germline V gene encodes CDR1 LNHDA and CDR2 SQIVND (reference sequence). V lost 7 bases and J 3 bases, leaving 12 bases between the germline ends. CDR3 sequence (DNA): TGTGCCAGTAAGCCGGGACATTACACCGGGGAGCTGTTTTTT. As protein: CASKPGHYTGELFF. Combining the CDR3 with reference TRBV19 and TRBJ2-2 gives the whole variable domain DGGITQSPKYLFRKEGQNVTLSCEQNLNHDAMYWYRQDPGQGLRLIYYSQIVNDFQKGDIAEGYSVSREKKESFPLTVTSAQKNPTAFYLCASKPGHYTGELFFGEGSRLTVL.

The CDR3 protein is CASSLSGTDTQYF. CDR3 DNA: TGTGCCAGCAGCTTGTCAGGCACAGATACGCAGTATTTT. This rearrangement joins TRBV5-4 to TRBJ2-3; no clear D. This CDR3 comprises 13 residues. V was cut by 1 base and J by 1 base, with 4 bases left in between. Germline assignment: CDR1 SGHNT and CDR2 YYREEE (reference sequence). The full variable domain, with the rest looked up from reference TRBV5-4 and TRBJ2-3, is ETGVTQSPTHLIKTRGQQVTLRCSSQSGHNTVSWYQQALGQGPQFIFQYYREEENGRGNFPPRFSGLQFPNYSSELNVNALELDDSALYLCASSLSGTDTQYFGPGTRLTVL.

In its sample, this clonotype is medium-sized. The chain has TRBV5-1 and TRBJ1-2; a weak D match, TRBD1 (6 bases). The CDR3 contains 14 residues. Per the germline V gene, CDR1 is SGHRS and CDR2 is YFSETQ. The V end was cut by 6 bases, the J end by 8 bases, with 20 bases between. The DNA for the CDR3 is TGCGCCAGCAAGGCGTCTGGGCAGGGGAAAGGCTACACCTTC. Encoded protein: CASKASGQGKGYTF.

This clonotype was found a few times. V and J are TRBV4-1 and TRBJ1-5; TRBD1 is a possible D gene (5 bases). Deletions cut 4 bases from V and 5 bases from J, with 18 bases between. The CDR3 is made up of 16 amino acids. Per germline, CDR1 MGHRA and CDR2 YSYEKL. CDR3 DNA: TGCGCCAGCAGCCTCTGGGACCGCCCTCCCTATCAGCCCCAGCATTTT. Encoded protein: CASSLWDRPPYQPQHF.

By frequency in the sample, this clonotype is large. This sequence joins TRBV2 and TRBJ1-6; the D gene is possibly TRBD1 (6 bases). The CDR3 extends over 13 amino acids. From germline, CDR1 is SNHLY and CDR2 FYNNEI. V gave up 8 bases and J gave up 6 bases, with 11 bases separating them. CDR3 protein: CASRQAPNSPLHF. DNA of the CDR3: TGTGCCAGCCGACAGGCCCCTAATTCACCCCTCCACTTT.

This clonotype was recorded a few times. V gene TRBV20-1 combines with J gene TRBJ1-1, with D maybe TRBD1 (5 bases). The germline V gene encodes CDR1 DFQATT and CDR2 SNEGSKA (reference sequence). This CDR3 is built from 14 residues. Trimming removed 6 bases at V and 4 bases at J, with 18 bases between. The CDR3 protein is CSAPGFRSGTEAFF. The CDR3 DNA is TGCAGTGCACCAGGGTTTCGGTCGGGCACTGAAGCTTTCTTT.

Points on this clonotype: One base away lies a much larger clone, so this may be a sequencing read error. CDR3 sequence reads: CASSPDQPPPYEQYF. The CDR3 region has the DNA TGTGCCAGCAGTCCGGACCAGCCCCCCCCCTACGAGCAGTACTTC. This sequence joins TRBV27 and TRBJ2-7; no clear D. The CDR3 spans 15 residues. V was pared by 5 bases and J by 2 bases, with 16 bases between. CDR1 is MNHEY and CDR2 is SMNVEV in the germline V gene (reference sequence).

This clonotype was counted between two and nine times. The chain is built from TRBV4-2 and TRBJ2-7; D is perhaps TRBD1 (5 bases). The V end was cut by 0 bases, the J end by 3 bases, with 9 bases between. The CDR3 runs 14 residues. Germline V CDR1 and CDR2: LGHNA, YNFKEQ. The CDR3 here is CASSQDLQGYEQYF. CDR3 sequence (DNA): TGTGCCAGCAGCCAAGATCTTCAGGGCTACGAGCAGTACTTC.

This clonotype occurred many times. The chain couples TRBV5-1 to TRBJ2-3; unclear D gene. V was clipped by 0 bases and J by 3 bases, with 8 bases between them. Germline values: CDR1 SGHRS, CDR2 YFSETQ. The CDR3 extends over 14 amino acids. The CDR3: CASSLDSSTDTQYF. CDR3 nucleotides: TGCGCCAGCAGCTTGGACAGCAGTACAGATACGCAGTATTTT.

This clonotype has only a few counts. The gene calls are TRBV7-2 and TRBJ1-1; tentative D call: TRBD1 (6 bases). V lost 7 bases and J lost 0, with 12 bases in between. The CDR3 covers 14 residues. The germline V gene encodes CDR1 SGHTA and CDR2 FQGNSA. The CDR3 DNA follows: TGTGCCAGCAAACCGGACAGTCTGAACACTGAAGCTTTCTTT. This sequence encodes CASKPDSLNTEAFF.

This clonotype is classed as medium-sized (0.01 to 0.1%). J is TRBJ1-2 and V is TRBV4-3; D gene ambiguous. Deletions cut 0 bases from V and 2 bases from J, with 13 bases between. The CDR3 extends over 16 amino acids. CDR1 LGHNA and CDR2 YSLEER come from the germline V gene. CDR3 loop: CASSQDLGPENYGYTF. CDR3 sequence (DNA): TGCGCCAGCAGCCAAGATCTAGGACCGGAAAACTATGGCTACACCTTC.

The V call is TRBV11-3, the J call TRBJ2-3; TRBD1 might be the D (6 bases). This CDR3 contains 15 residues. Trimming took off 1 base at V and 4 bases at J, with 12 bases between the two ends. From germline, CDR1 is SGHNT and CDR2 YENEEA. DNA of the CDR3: TGTGCCAGCAGCTTAGGGGCAGGGGTGTCAGATACGCAGTATTTT. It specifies CASSLGAGVSDTQYF.

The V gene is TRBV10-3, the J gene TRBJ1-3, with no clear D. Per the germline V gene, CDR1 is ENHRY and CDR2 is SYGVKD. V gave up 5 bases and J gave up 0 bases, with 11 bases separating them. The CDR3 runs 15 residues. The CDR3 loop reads CAISTSRDSGNTIYF. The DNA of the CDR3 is TGTGCCATCAGTACATCACGGGACTCTGGAAACACCATATATTTT.

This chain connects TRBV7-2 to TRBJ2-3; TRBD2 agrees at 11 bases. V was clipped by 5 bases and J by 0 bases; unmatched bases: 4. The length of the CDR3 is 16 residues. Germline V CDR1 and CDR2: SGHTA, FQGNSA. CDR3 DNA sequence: TGTGCCAGCAGCGCCCTAGCGGGGGGTAGCACAGATACGCAGTATTTT. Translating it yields CASSALAGGSTDTQYF.

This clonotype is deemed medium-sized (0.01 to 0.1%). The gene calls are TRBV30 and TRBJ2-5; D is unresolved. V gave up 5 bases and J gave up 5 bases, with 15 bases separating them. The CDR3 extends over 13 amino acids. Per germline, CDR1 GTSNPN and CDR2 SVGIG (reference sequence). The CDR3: CAWGTETRETQYF. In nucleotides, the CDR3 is TGTGCCTGGGGTACCGAGACCAGGGAGACCCAGTACTTC.

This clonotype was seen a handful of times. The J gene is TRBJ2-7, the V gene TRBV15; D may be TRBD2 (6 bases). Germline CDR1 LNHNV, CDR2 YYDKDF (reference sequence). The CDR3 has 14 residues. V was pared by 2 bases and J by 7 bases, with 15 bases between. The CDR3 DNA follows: TGTGCCACCAGCAGATCGCGGCCCGGAGGGGAGCAGTACTTC. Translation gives CATSRSRPGGEQYF.

CDR3 bases: TGTGCCAGCGCCAACGGACAGTTTGCAACTAATGAAAAACTGTTTTTT. This sequence encodes CASANGQFATNEKLFF. The chain links TRBV6-2 or TRBV6-3 to TRBJ1-4, with a possible D match to TRBD1 (6 bases). CDR3 length equals 16 residues. Germline CDR1 MNHEY, CDR2 SVGEGT. V gave up 8 bases and J gave up 0 bases, with 16 bases separating them.

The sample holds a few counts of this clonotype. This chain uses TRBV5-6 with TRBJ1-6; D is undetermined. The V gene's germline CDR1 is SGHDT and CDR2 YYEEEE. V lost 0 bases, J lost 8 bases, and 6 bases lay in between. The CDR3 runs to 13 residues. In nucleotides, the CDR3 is TGTGCCAGCAGCTTGGCCTCTGATTCACCCCTCCACTTT. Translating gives CASSLASDSPLHF.

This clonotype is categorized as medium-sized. The CDR3 nucleotides read TGTGCCAGCAAAAGAGGGACAGGGGCAATCGAGCAGTACTTC. Translated, it gives CASKRGTGAIEQYF. The chain combines TRBV12-3 or TRBV12-4 with TRBJ2-7; TRBD1 aligns across 10 bases. The CDR3 loop spans 14 amino acids. With V trimmed by 7 bases and J by 6 bases, 9 bases remained unmatched.

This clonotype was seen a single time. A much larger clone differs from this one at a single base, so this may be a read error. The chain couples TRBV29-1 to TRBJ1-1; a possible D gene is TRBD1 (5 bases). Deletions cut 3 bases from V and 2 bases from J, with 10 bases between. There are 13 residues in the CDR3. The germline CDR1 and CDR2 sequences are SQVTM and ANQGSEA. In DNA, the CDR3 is TGCAGCGTTGATGACGGGACTAACACTGAAGCTTTCTTT. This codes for CSVDDGTNTEAFF.

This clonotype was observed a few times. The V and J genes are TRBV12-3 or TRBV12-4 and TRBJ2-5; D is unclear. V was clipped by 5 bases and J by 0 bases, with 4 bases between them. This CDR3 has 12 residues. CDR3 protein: CASSMYQETQYF. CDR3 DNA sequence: TGTGCCAGCAGTATGTACCAAGAGACCCAGTACTTC.

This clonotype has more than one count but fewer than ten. CDR3 region: CASSLPGAYNEQFF. CDR3 DNA sequence: TGTGCCAGCAGCTTACCCGGGGCCTACAATGAGCAGTTCTTC. The chain combines TRBV11-3 with TRBJ2-1; the D gene is possibly TRBD2 (5 bases). V lost 2 bases to trimming and J lost 2 bases, with 7 bases between them. Germline values: CDR1 SGHNT, CDR2 YENEEA. The CDR3 runs to 14 residues.

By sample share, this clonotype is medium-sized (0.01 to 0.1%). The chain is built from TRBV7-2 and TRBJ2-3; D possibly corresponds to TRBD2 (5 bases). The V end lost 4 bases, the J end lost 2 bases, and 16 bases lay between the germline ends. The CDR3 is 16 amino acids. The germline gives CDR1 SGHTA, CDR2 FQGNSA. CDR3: CASSSSRAAYTDTQYF. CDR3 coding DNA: TGTGCCAGCAGCTCCTCGAGGGCGGCCTACACAGATACGCAGTATTTT. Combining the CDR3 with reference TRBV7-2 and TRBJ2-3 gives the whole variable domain GAGVSQSPSNKVTEKGKDVELRCDPISGHTALYWYRQSLGQGLEFLIYFQGNSAPDKSGLPSDRFSAERTGGSVSTLTIQRTQQEDSAVYLCASSSSRAAYTDTQYFGPGTRLTVL.